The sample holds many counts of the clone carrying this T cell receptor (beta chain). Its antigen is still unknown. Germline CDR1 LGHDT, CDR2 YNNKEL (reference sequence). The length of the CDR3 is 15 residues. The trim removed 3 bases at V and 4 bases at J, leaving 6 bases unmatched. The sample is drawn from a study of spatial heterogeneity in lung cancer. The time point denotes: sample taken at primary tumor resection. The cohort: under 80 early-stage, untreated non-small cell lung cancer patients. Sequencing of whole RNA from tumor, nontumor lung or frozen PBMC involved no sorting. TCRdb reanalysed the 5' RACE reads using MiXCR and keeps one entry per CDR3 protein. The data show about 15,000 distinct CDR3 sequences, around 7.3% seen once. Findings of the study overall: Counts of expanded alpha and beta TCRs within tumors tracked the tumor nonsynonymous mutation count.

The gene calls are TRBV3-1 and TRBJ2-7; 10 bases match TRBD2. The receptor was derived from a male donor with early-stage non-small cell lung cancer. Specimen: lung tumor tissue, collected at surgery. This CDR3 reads CASSQGLAGGYEQYF. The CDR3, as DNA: TGTGCCAGCAGCCAGGGCTTAGCGGGAGGTTACGAGCAGTACTTC.